The rows below give T cell receptor beta chains drawn from one sample of a study of blood T cell repertoires in COVID-19. The protocol was immunoSEQ multiplex PCR, while the TCRdb copy is restricted to in-frame clones and leaves out a portion. The sample records 95,000 to 110,000 clones, over 80% being singletons. Sequenced: peripheral blood. Receptor source: a woman in her thirties with acute or convalescent COVID-19. Both conserved end residues are part of each CDR3. The D gene is left open where the match is weak. Size is stated for part of the rows, as once, few or many counts, or as a class when the clone is expanded.

clone_size | j_call | cdr3_length | d_call | v_call | cdr3_nt | cdr3_aa
once | TRBJ1-2 | 15 | - | TRBV3-1/TRBV3-2 | TGTGCCAGCAGCCCCGAATCCACACGTAACTATGGCTACACCTTC | CASSPESTRNYGYTF
- | TRBJ2-5 | 15 | TRBD1 | TRBV7-9 | TGTGCCAGCAGCTTTAGGACAGGGGGCGGAGAGACCCAGTACTTC | CASSFRTGGGETQYF
- | TRBJ2-7 | 12 | - | TRBV10-3 | TGTGCCATCAGCGACCAGGGTTACGAGCAGTACTTC | CAISDQGYEQYF
once | TRBJ1-2 | 13 | TRBD1 | TRBV16 | TGTGCCAGCAGCCAAATCGACAGGGGTGGCTACACCTTC | CASSQIDRGGYTF
- | TRBJ1-1 | 13 | - | TRBV3-1/TRBV3-2 | TGTGCCAGCAGCCATCCCGGGGGTTTGGAAGCTTTCTTT | CASSHPGGLEAFF
- | TRBJ1-1 | 13 | TRBD1 | TRBV11-2 | TGTGCCAGCAGCCTACAGGGGGCCACTGAAGCTTTCTTT | CASSLQGATEAFF
- | TRBJ2-1 | 13 | TRBD1 | TRBV5-4 | TGTGCCAGCTTCCTACAGGGGTCCGGTGAGCAGTTCTTC | CASFLQGSGEQFF
- | TRBJ1-1 | 18 | - | TRBV18 | TGTGCCAGCTCACTGCGTTCCGTCCAGGGATTAATGGGGACTGAAGCTTTCTTT | CASSLRSVQGLMGTEAFF
- | TRBJ1-6 | 17 | - | TRBV3-1/TRBV3-2 | TGTGCCAGCAGCCATATGGCAGCGAGCTCCTATAATTCACCCCTCCACTTT | CASSHMAASSYNSPLHF
- | TRBJ2-1 | 20 | TRBD2 | TRBV11-3 | TGTGCCAGCAGCTTAGATGGGCGGCTAGCGGGAGGGGGGATGCACAATGAGCAGTTCTTC | CASSLDGRLAGGGMHNEQFF
- | TRBJ2-2 | 17 | TRBD1 | TRBV6-6 | TGTGCCAGCAGTCCATGGACAGGGGAGACGAACACCGGGGAGCTGTTTTTT | CASSPWTGETNTGELFF
once | TRBJ2-7 | 14 | TRBD1 | TRBV25-1 | TGTGCCAGCAATAGGGGACAGGGCCTCTACGAGCAGTACTTC | CASNRGQGLYEQYF
- | TRBJ2-7 | 12 | TRBD1 | TRBV4-1 | TGCGCCAGCAGCCCTCCTGGGACAGCGATCTTCTTC | CASSPPGTAIFF
- | TRBJ1-2 | 14 | - | TRBV23-1 | TGCGCCAGCAGTAGGACAGATTCCGGATATGGCTACACCTTC | CASSRTDSGYGYTF
- | TRBJ1-1 | 15 | - | TRBV9 | TGTGCCAGCAGCGCTGATACAGGGATCAACACTGAAGCTTTCTTT | CASSADTGINTEAFF
- | TRBJ2-1 | 14 | TRBD2 | TRBV14 | TGTGCCAGCAGCCTAACCGTGGGGGGGAATGAGCAGTTCTTC | CASSLTVGGNEQFF
- | TRBJ1-5 | 16 | - | TRBV2 | TGTGCCAGCAGCAGGGTGATGGGAGGTTCCAATCAGCCCCAGCATTTT | CASSRVMGGSNQPQHF
- | TRBJ1-1 | 17 | TRBD1 | TRBV10-3 | TGTGCCATCAGTGGCGGGACAGGGAAAAGGCGCGACACTGAAGCTTTCTTT | CAISGGTGKRRDTEAFF
- | TRBJ1-1 | 15 | TRBD1 | TRBV6-5 | TGTGCCAGCAGTTACTTCGGACAGGGGGACACTGAAGCTTTCTTT | CASSYFGQGDTEAFF
- | TRBJ2-7 | 15 | TRBD1 | TRBV3-1/TRBV3-2 | TGTGCCAGCAGCCAATTCCCAGGGGGCATGTACGAGCAGTACTTC | CASSQFPGGMYEQYF
- | TRBJ1-1 | 11 | - | TRBV7-9 | TGTGCCAGCAGCCAAGGGACACGGACTTTCTTT | CASSQGTRTFF
- | TRBJ2-7 | 12 | - | TRBV25-1 | TGTGCCAGCAGTGACTACCCCTACGAGCAGTACTTC | CASSDYPYEQYF
- | TRBJ1-6 | 13 | - | TRBV9 | TGTGCCAGCAGCGTCCACAGGGAGTCACCCCTCCACTTT | CASSVHRESPLHF
few | TRBJ2-1 | 12 | - | TRBV29-1 | TGCAGCTTTAGAATCGGAGGGCCTGAGCAGTTCTTC | CSFRIGGPEQFF
- | TRBJ2-1 | 16 | TRBD2 | TRBV4-1 | TGCGCCAGCAGCCAAGTCCCAGCGGGAGGTTCCAATGAGCAGTTCTTC | CASSQVPAGGSNEQFF
- | TRBJ2-1 | 13 | TRBD2 | TRBV27 | TGTGCCAGCAGCAGCGGGGGCTACAATGAGCAGTTCTTC | CASSSGGYNEQFF
once | TRBJ1-6 | 15 | - | TRBV27 | TGTGCCAGCAGTCCTAGGAGCTCCTATAATTCACCCCTCCACTTT | CASSPRSSYNSPLHF
- | TRBJ2-2 | 19 | TRBD1 | TRBV11-2 | TGTGCCAGCAGCTTAGTATGGGCAGGGGGCATAGAGGACACCGGGGAGCTGTTTTTT | CASSLVWAGGIEDTGELFF
- | TRBJ1-2 | 12 | TRBD1 | TRBV27 | TGTGCCAGCAGTTTCGCAGGGGGTGGCTACACCTTC | CASSFAGGGYTF
- | TRBJ2-7 | 12 | - | TRBV5-1 | TGCGCCAGCAGCTCGCCCCCAGGCGAGCAGTACTTC | CASSSPPGEQYF
- | TRBJ1-2 | 15 | - | TRBV4-1 | TGCGCCAGCAGCCAAGACGGGAGGGTAGTCGGTGGCTACACCTTC | CASSQDGRVVGGYTF
- | TRBJ1-2 | 16 | TRBD1 | TRBV11-3 | TGTGCCAGCAGCGCCCGGGACAGGGCTCTGCACTATGGCTACACCTTC | CASSARDRALHYGYTF
- | TRBJ2-3 | 13 | - | TRBV28 | TGTGCCAGCAGCCATTCACTACGGGATACGCAGTATTTT | CASSHSLRDTQYF
- | TRBJ1-2 | 16 | TRBD1 | TRBV7-9 | TGTGCCAGCAGCATCACGGGGACAGGGGGCAGCTATGGCTACACCTTC | CASSITGTGGSYGYTF
- | TRBJ2-4 | 15 | TRBD2 | TRBV7-3 | TGTGCCAGCAGCTCGGAACCGGGGGGCAAAAACATTCAGTACTTC | CASSSEPGGKNIQYF
- | TRBJ1-6 | 15 | - | TRBV5-4 | TGTGCCAGCAGCGCCGGGACTGCGTATAATTCACCCCTCCACTTT | CASSAGTAYNSPLHF
- | TRBJ1-2 | 16 | TRBD1 | TRBV25-1 | TGTGCCAGCAGTCAAAAAGGGACAGGGGAAAACTATGGCTACACCTTC | CASSQKGTGENYGYTF
- | TRBJ2-4 | 15 | - | TRBV21-1 | TGTGCCAGCAGCACTAGGGACAGGGGGGGAAACATTCAGTACTTC | CASSTRDRGGNIQYF
- | TRBJ2-7 | 15 | - | TRBV19 | TGTGCCAGTAGTAATTTGGCAGAACCTTCCTACGAGCAGTACTTC | CASSNLAEPSYEQYF
- | TRBJ2-3 | 13 | TRBD2 | TRBV6-1 | TGTGCCAGCTTGGATAGCGGGAGCCTTTCGCAGTATTTT | CASLDSGSLSQYF
- | TRBJ2-1 | 15 | TRBD2 | TRBV6-5 | TGTGCCAGCAGCGGGGGGGGTAACTCCTACAATGAGCAGTTCTTC | CASSGGGNSYNEQFF
- | TRBJ2-2 | 13 | - | TRBV5-4 | TGTGCCAGCAGCTTGGCGGGTACCGGGGAGCTGTTTTTT | CASSLAGTGELFF
- | TRBJ2-5 | 20 | TRBD2 | TRBV9 | TGTGCCAGCAGCGACATGGATCTTTTAGGAGCGGGGGACACTCAAGAGACCCAGTACTTC | CASSDMDLLGAGDTQETQYF
- | TRBJ1-1 | 12 | TRBD1 | TRBV4-1 | TGCGCCAGCAGCCAAGGGGACAGGAGGGCTTTCTTT | CASSQGDRRAFF
- | TRBJ2-3 | 15 | - | TRBV4-2 | TGTGCCAGCAGCCCCCGCGGGGAGTACACAGATACGCAGTATTTT | CASSPRGEYTDTQYF
- | TRBJ1-1 | 18 | TRBD1 | TRBV28 | TGTGCCAGCAGTTTGGGTTTGGGGACAGGGGATAAGGGCACTGAAGCTTTCTTT | CASSLGLGTGDKGTEAFF
- | TRBJ1-6 | 18 | - | TRBV4-3 | TGCGCCAGCAGCGAAGGCCCCTGGGGAGGGGGATATAATTCACCCCTCCACTTT | CASSEGPWGGGYNSPLHF
- | TRBJ1-2 | 15 | TRBD1 | TRBV6-5 | TGTGCCAGCAGTCGCGACAGGGGATGGGACTATGGCTACACCTTC | CASSRDRGWDYGYTF
- | TRBJ1-1 | 13 | - | TRBV14 | TGTGCCAGCAGCCAAGTGGAAAGGGGTAAAGCTTTCTTT | CASSQVERGKAFF
- | TRBJ2-3 | 15 | TRBD1 | TRBV5-1 | TGCGCCAGCAGCTTTGGGACAGGGGTCACAGATACGCAGTATTTT | CASSFGTGVTDTQYF
- | TRBJ2-1 | 17 | - | TRBV27 | TGTGCCAGCAGTTCCTCCCCCGCGGGGGCAATCATTGATGAGCAGTTCTTC | CASSSSPAGAIIDEQFF
- | TRBJ1-1 | 15 | - | TRBV4-2 | TGTGCCAGCAGAGCCGGACAGTGGGGTCGCACTGAAGCTTTCTTT | CASRAGQWGRTEAFF
few | TRBJ1-1 | 15 | - | TRBV3-1/TRBV3-2 | TGTGCCAGCAGCCTATCGCCGACAGGGAACACTGAAGCTTTCTTT | CASSLSPTGNTEAFF
- | TRBJ1-1 | 14 | - | TRBV3-1/TRBV3-2 | TGTGCCAGCAGCCAAGGTCGGGGGGGCACCGGTGCTTTCTTT | CASSQGRGGTGAFF
- | TRBJ2-7 | 15 | - | TRBV7-7 | TGTGCCAGCAGCTCACTTAAGACCAGAGGGTACGAGCAGTACTTC | CASSSLKTRGYEQYF
- | TRBJ1-1 | 14 | TRBD1 | TRBV18 | TGTGCCAGCTCACCACAGGGGGCGAAGGCTGAAGCTTTCTTT | CASSPQGAKAEAFF
- | TRBJ1-1 | 15 | - | TRBV6-5 | TGTGCCAGCAGCCCCGGGAGGCTAGGCCAAACTGAAGCTTTCTTT | CASSPGRLGQTEAFF
- | TRBJ1-2 | 15 | TRBD1 | TRBV7-6 | TGTGCCAGCAGCTCCGGGACAGGGGGTATCTATGGCTACACCTTC | CASSSGTGGIYGYTF
- | TRBJ1-6 | 14 | - | TRBV9 | TGTGCCAGCAGCGTATATCAGGGCAATTCACCCCTCCACTTT | CASSVYQGNSPLHF
- | TRBJ2-3 | 15 | TRBD2 | TRBV30 | TGTGCCTGGAGTGTCGGTAGCGGGGACACAGATACGCAGTATTTT | CAWSVGSGDTDTQYF